The 31 T cell receptor beta chains in this list originate from one sample, sequenced in a study of cytomegalovirus exposure and HLA in healthy donors. PCR involved 60 Vbeta and 13 Jbeta primers. Assay used: immunoSEQ multiplex PCR; TCRdb lists only in-frame clones, some missing. The table records approximately 240,000 clones, about 89% of them present only once. The sample comprised PBMCs. The origin of the receptors is a woman aged 18-30 years in good health and CMV-seronegative.

CDR3 sequence: CASSLDSGRALYEQYF. The CDR3 DNA reads TGCGCCAGCAGCCTGGATAGCGGGAGGGCCCTCTACGAGCAGTACTTC. The V call is TRBV5-1, the J call TRBJ2-7; 11 bases are a match to TRBD2. Germline CDR1 SGHRS, CDR2 YFSETQ. The CDR3 has 16 amino acids. V trimming: 4 bases; J trimming: 3 bases; junction bases outside the gene matches: 9.

V is TRBV10-3 and J is TRBJ2-7; 7 bases fit TRBD1. The ends lost 2 bases at V and 7 bases at J; junction bases unmatched: 2. Germline V gene data show CDR1 as ENHRY and CDR2 as SYGVKD. The CDR3 totals 12 residues. The CDR3 is CAISETDREQYF. The CDR3 nucleotides are TGTGCCATCAGTGAGACGGACAGGGAGCAGTACTTC.

The chain joins TRBV7-9 to TRBJ2-2; D perhaps matches TRBD1 (5 bases). Between the trimmed V and J ends, which lost 4 bases and 5 bases, there was a span of 8 bases. The germline CDR1 and CDR2 sequences are SEHNR and FQNEAQ (reference sequence). CDR3 length: 13 amino acids. The CDR3 nucleotides read TGTGCCAGCAGCTCCCAGGGAACCGGGGAGCTGTTTTTT. Protein: CASSSQGTGELFF.

This sequence joins TRBV18 and TRBJ1-2; TRBD1 matches at 10 bases. This CDR3 comprises 15 residues. Trimming removed 5 bases from V and 3 bases from J; junction bases left unmatched: 6. The germline V gene encodes CDR1 KGHSH and CDR2 LQKENI. The DNA of the CDR3 is TGTGCCAGCTCAGCGACAGGGGGCGATTACTATGGCTACACCTTC. Translation gives CASSATGGDYYGYTF.

The CDR3 DNA reads as TGTGCCAGCAGACCCTATGGGGGGGCCGGACCAAAGGACTATGGCTACACCTTC. Residues: CASRPYGGAGPKDYGYTF. The chain has TRBV27 and TRBJ1-2; TRBD1 might be the D (6 bases). Trimming removed 6 bases from V and 3 bases from J, with 26 bases in between. The CDR3 consists of 18 residues. Germline CDR1 is MNHEY and CDR2 is SMNVEV (reference sequence).

The gene calls are TRBV4-3 and TRBJ1-3; no clear D gene. Trimming left V 0 bases short and J 4 bases short, with 7 bases between. This CDR3 has 14 amino acids. Germline values: CDR1 LGHNA, CDR2 YSLEER. The DNA of the CDR3 is TGCGCCAGCAGCCAAGAGAGGTGGGGAAACACCATATATTTT. This encodes CASSQERWGNTIYF.

The chain links TRBV27 to TRBJ2-7; D uncertain. The CDR3 runs 13 residues. From germline, CDR1 is MNHEY and CDR2 SMNVEV (reference sequence). Trimming took off 0 bases at V and 2 bases at J, with 5 bases between the two ends. CDR3 DNA: TGTGCCAGCAGTTTATCGTCAGCCTACGAGCAGTACTTC. The encoded protein is CASSLSSAYEQYF.

This clone has a single count. The chain carries TRBV2 and TRBJ2-7; no firm D call. The CDR3 is 13 residues long. The V end lost 3 bases, the J end lost 3 bases, and 9 bases lay between the germline ends. Germline V gene data show CDR1 as SNHLY and CDR2 as FYNNEI. Here the CDR3 DNA reads TGTGCCAGCAGTGATTCTGGCAACTACGAGCAGTACTTC. This translates into CASSDSGNYEQYF.

This clone was found many times. This chain links TRBV18 with TRBJ1-1; 9 positions match TRBD1. CDR3 length equals 15 residues. Germline V gene sequence: CDR1 KGHSH, CDR2 LQKENI. J lost 1 base, V lost 3 bases, and 3 bases had no gene match. The CDR3 here is CASSPGQGTNTEAFF. CDR3 in DNA: TGTGCCAGCTCACCCGGACAGGGGACGAACACTGAAGCTTTCTTT.

This clone occurred a few times. The V and J genes are TRBV5-4 and TRBJ1-6; D may be TRBD1 (5 bases). The germline V and J ends were trimmed by 4 bases and 8 bases, with 16 bases remaining between them. Per the germline V gene, CDR1 is SGHNT and CDR2 is YYREEE (reference sequence). The CDR3 is made up of 15 amino acids. CDR3 coding DNA: TGTGCCAGCAGCCCGGAGGCGGGGGATCATTCACCCCTCCACTTT. Translated: CASSPEAGDHSPLHF.

V gene TRBV11-2 combines with J gene TRBJ2-5, with 7 bases fitting TRBD2. Looked up from germline, CDR1 is SGHAT and CDR2 is FQNNGV. The CDR3 has 15 residues. V shed 5 bases and J 1 base; nucleotides not matched to a gene: 7. The CDR3 DNA is TGTGCCAGCAGCAAAAAACTAGCGAGCCAAGAGACCCAGTACTTC. Residues: CASSKKLASQETQYF.

The genes are TRBV7-2 and TRBJ2-1; D not resolved. The V end lost 5 bases, the J end lost 5 bases, and 13 bases lay between the germline ends. The CDR3 is made up of 14 amino acids. Per germline, CDR1 SGHTA and CDR2 FQGNSA. CDR3 coding DNA: TGTGCCAGCAGCCCCATGGCCGTAAACAATGAGCAGTTCTTC. The encoded protein is CASSPMAVNNEQFF.

This chain uses TRBV2 with TRBJ2-1; TRBD2 agrees at 11 bases. Trimming took 8 bases from V and 4 from J; bases not matched to a gene: 4. This CDR3 has 14 residues. The germline V gene has CDR1 SNHLY and CDR2 FYNNEI. CDR3 bases: TGTGCCAGCTCGGGACTAGCGGCTTACAATGAGCAGTTCTTC. Protein: CASSGLAAYNEQFF. Drawing the rest from reference TRBV2 and TRBJ2-1, the complete variable domain is EPEVTQTPSHQVTQMGQEVILRCVPISNHLYFYWYRQILGQKVEFLVSFYNNEISEKSEIFDDQFSVERPDGSNFTLKIRSTKLEDSAMYFCASSGLAAYNEQFFGPGTRLTVL.

The V gene is TRBV6-6, the J gene TRBJ1-6; possibly TRBD1 for D (5 bases). Per germline, CDR1 MNHNY and CDR2 SVGAGI (reference sequence). With 5 bases removed from V and 14 bases from J, the gap between germline ends came to 19 bases. The CDR3 spans 14 residues. CDR3 sequence (DNA): TGTGCCAGCAGTCCGATAAGACAGTTTCAATCCCTCCACTTT. Its translation: CASSPIRQFQSLHF.

CDR3 DNA sequence: TGTGCCAGCAGCCAAGTTTGGTCCCAGGCTGAAGCTTTCTTT. Translating gives CASSQVWSQAEAFF. The gene calls are TRBV4-2 and TRBJ1-1, with D hard to call. Trimming shortened V by 1 base and J by 6 bases, and 12 bases separated the two germline ends. Germline loops: CDR1 LGHNA, CDR2 YNFKEQ. There are 14 residues in the CDR3.

Concerning this clone: At the DNA level, this CDR3 is encoded by other sequences in the same sample as well. The gene calls are TRBV29-1 and TRBJ1-1; D remains unclear. The germline V and J ends were trimmed by 3 bases and 0 bases, with 8 bases remaining between them. The CDR3 totals 13 residues. The germline gives CDR1 SQVTM, CDR2 ANQGSEA. The CDR3 nucleotides are TGCAGCGTTGAGGGCAGGTTGAACACTGAAGCTTTCTTT. Protein sequence: CSVEGRLNTEAFF.

V and J are TRBV12-5 and TRBJ1-2; unclear D gene. CDR1 and CDR2 from the germline V gene are LGHNT and FRNRAP. V dropped 0 bases and J dropped 6 bases, with 14 bases sitting between them. CDR3 length equals 15 residues. The CDR3 region has the DNA TGTGCTAGTGGTTTGGTAGGGCGGGGAAGGGATGGCTACACCTTC. Translation: CASGLVGRGRDGYTF.

This chain connects TRBV12-2 to TRBJ1-1; whether TRBD1, the table's D call, matches the DNA was not checked. TRBV12-2 is classified as a pseudogene. The CDR3 runs 14 residues. This chain's CDR3 is CASRLHRGSTEAFF. The DNA for the CDR3 is TGTGCAAGTCGCCTACACAGGGGAAGCACTGAAGCTTTCTTT.

Here the CDR3 reads CASSPYGTEAFF. The CDR3 DNA reads TGTGCCAGCTCACCCTATGGCACTGAAGCTTTCTTT. This rearrangement joins TRBV18 to TRBJ1-1; D not certain. Trimming took off 3 bases at V and 4 bases at J, with 6 bases between the two ends. This CDR3 region has 12 residues. CDR1 and CDR2 (germline): KGHSH, LQKENI.

The chain carries TRBV27 and TRBJ2-1; 7 bases map to TRBD2. This CDR3 region has 17 residues. In germline, CDR1 is MNHEY, CDR2 SMNVEV (reference sequence). J gave up 4 bases and V 6 bases, and 15 bases lay outside the gene matches. In nucleotides, the CDR3 is TGTGCCAGCAGGCCCCAGGTAGAGCGGGACCTTTACAATGAGCAGTTCTTC. Its protein product is CASRPQVERDLYNEQFF.

The chain recombines TRBV11-2 with TRBJ2-7; TRBD1 might be the D (5 bases). This CDR3 spans 14 amino acids. Trimming removed 2 bases at V and 2 bases at J, with 10 bases between. Germline V gene data show CDR1 as SGHAT and CDR2 as FQNNGV. CDR3 sequence: CASSLLGPAYEQYF. In DNA form, the CDR3 reads TGTGCCAGCAGCTTACTGGGGCCGGCCTACGAGCAGTACTTC.

The DNA for the CDR3 is TGCGCCAGCAGCCAAGGGACAGGGTCCTCGAGCAGCAATCAGCCCCAGCATTTT. Translation: CASSQGTGSSSSNQPQHF. This chain joins TRBV4-1 and TRBJ1-5; 8 bases are shared with TRBD1. Germline V gives CDR1 MGHRA, CDR2 YSYEKL. The CDR3 runs to 18 residues. Trimming took 1 base from V and 1 from J; bases not matched to a gene: 9.

The chain employs TRBV11-2 and TRBJ1-6; the D is unclear. This CDR3 is built from 12 residues. Per the germline V gene, CDR1 is SGHAT and CDR2 is FQNNGV. V dropped 6 bases and J dropped 9 bases, with 9 bases sitting between them. CDR3 DNA: TGTGCCAGCAGTCGCGAGAGTTCACCCCTCCACTTT. It translates to CASSRESSPLHF.

The rearrangement joins TRBV7-2 to TRBJ2-5, with 9 bases aligning to TRBD2. Germline V gene sequence: CDR1 SGHTA, CDR2 FQGNSA. Trimming cost V 1 base and J 5 bases; bases outside gene matches: 8. This CDR3 spans 16 amino acids. CDR3 nucleotide sequence: TGTGCCAGCAGCTTAGTAGTCGGTCTAGCGGGGGAGACCCAGTACTTC. It codes for CASSLVVGLAGETQYF.

This clone appeared a single time. The chain combines TRBV5-5 with TRBJ2-1; D ambiguous. The CDR3 loop spans 15 amino acids. V shed 0 bases and J shed 5 bases, with 12 bases lying between them. Germline CDR1 and CDR2: SGHKS and YYEKEE (reference sequence). The CDR3 loop is CASSLVVSYNNEQFF. In DNA form, the CDR3 reads TGTGCCAGCAGCTTGGTCGTCAGTTATAACAATGAGCAGTTCTTC.

The V gene is TRBV4-3, the J gene TRBJ1-2; TRBD1 might be the D (5 bases). This CDR3 is built from 17 residues. Trimming stripped 1 base from V and 7 bases from J, with 22 bases between. CDR1 and CDR2 (germline): LGHNA, YSLEER. DNA for the CDR3: TGCGCCAGCAGCCAAGGTGCATGGGGGGAAGGTGGCGGTGGCTACACCTTC. Translating gives CASSQGAWGEGGGGYTF.

The gene calls are TRBV4-3 and TRBJ2-3, with D maybe TRBD2 (5 bases). The germline CDR1 and CDR2 sequences are LGHNA and YSLEER. V shed 0 bases and J shed 1 base, with 14 bases lying between them. The CDR3 sequence is 17 residues long. Here the CDR3 reads CASSQDLQDFGTDTQYF. The DNA for the CDR3 is TGCGCCAGCAGCCAAGATCTGCAGGACTTTGGCACAGATACGCAGTATTTT.

The sample holds a few counts of this clone. The chain has TRBV5-1 and TRBJ2-2; TRBD2 agrees at 7 bases. V was pared by 0 bases and J by 3 bases, with 2 bases of the junction left unmatched. Germline V gives CDR1 SGHRS, CDR2 YFSETQ. The CDR3 totals 15 residues. CDR3 nucleotide sequence: TGCGCCAGCAGCTTGGGAGCGGGGTACACCGGGGAGCTGTTTTTT. Its translation: CASSLGAGYTGELFF.

J is TRBJ2-3 and V is TRBV19, with a possible D match to TRBD1 (5 bases). V lost 4 bases to trimming and J lost 2 bases, with 22 bases between them. The CDR3 is 18 residues long. Germline assignment: CDR1 LNHDA and CDR2 SQIVND (reference sequence). The CDR3 region has the DNA TGTGCCAGTAGTAAATCAGGGCAGATACGACGCTACACAGATACGCAGTATTTT. Protein: CASSKSGQIRRYTDTQYF.

This chain joins TRBV6-6 and TRBJ1-1; 9 nucleotides agree with TRBD1. Germline V gene lookup returns CDR1 MNHNY and CDR2 SVGAGI (reference sequence). Germline trimming cut 7 bases from V and 5 bases from J; bases unmatched to any gene: 8. This CDR3 comprises 14 residues. The CDR3 is CASTEQGAATEAFF. Written as DNA, the CDR3 is TGTGCCAGCACCGAACAGGGGGCAGCAACTGAAGCTTTCTTT.

To note about this clone: The sample has other DNA sequences that encode this CDR3 too. The V call is TRBV7-9, the J call TRBJ1-2; D call uncertain. Trimming took 4 bases from V and 7 from J, leaving 10 bases between them. From germline, CDR1 is SEHNR and CDR2 FQNEAQ (reference sequence). CDR3 length equals 12 residues. The CDR3 DNA sequence: TGTGCCAGCAGCTGGGCTCCCGGTGGCTACACCTTC. Encoded protein: CASSWAPGGYTF.